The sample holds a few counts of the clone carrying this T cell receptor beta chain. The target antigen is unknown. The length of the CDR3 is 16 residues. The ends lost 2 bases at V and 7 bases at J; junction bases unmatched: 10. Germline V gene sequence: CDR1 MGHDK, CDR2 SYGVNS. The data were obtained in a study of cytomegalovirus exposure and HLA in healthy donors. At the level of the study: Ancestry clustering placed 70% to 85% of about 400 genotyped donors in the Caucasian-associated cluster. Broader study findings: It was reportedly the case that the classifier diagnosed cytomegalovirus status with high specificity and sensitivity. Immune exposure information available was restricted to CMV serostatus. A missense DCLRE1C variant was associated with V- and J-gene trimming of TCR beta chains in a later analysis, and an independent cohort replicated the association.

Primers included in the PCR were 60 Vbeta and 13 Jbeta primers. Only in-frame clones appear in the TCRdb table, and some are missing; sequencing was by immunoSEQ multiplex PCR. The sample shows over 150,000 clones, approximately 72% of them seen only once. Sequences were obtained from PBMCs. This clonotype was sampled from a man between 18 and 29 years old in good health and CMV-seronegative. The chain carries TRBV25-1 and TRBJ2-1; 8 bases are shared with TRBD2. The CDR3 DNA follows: TGTGCCAGCAGTGAACGCCCAGCGGGAGTCTTTAATGAGCAGTTCTTC. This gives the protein CASSERPAGVFNEQFF. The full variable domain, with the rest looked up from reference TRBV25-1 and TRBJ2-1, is EADIYQTPRYLVIGTGKKITLECSQTMGHDKMYWYQQDPGMELHLIHYSYGVNSTEKGDLSSESTVSRIRTEHFPLTLESARPSHTSQYLCASSERPAGVFNEQFFGPGTRLTVL.